This T cell receptor beta chain is drawn from a study of Tregs in tolerant kidney transplant recipients. Study results and caveats: Donor-specific Treg expansion exceeded global Treg expansion in tolerant patients, suggesting antigen drive.

The protocol was immunoSEQ multiplex PCR, while the TCRdb copy is restricted to in-frame clones and leaves out a portion. The sample comprises some 70,000 clones, about 89% of which are singletons, and approximately 0.4% rests with the top ten. Germline trimming cut 7 bases from V and 3 bases from J; bases unmatched to any gene: 11. The germline V gene encodes CDR1 SQVTM and CDR2 ANQGSEA. The CDR3 length is 16 residues. In regard to this clone: Its specificity is unknown.

The J gene is TRBJ2-2, the V gene TRBV29-1; 10 nucleotides match TRBD1. The sample here was CD4+ T cells from blood, taken before the transplant. This TCR was recovered from a human donor who received a combined kidney and bone marrow transplant. Here the CDR3 DNA reads TGCAGCGGTCCTTCGTTAGGACAGGGGGACACCGGGGAGCTGTTTTTT. Protein: CSGPSLGQGDTGELFF.